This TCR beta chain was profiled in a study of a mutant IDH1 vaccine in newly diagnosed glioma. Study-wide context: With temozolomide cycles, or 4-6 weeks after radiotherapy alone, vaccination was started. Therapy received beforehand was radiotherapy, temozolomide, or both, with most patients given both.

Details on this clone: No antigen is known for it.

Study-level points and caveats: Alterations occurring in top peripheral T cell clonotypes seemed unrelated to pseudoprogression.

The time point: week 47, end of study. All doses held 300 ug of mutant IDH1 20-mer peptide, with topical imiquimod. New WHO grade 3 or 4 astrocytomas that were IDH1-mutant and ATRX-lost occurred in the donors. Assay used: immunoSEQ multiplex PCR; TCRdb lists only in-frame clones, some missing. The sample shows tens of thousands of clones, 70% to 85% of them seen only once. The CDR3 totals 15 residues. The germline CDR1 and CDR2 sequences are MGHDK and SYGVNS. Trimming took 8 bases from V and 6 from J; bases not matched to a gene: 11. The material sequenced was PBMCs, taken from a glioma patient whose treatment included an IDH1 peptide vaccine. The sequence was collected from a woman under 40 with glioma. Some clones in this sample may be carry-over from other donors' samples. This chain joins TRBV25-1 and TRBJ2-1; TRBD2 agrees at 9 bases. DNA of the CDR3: TGTGCCAGCGGTTTTCCGGGACTAGCCCGCAATGAGCAGTTCTTC. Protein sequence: CASGFPGLARNEQFF.